Included here is one TCR beta chain sequence, with context. The sample carries other DNA sequences with the same CDR3. This record belongs to a study of shared clonotypes between healthy human individuals. Tens of thousands of T cell genomes (approximately 0.2 ug DNA) went into each sorted-subset replicate. The repertoire was sequenced with immunoSEQ multiplex PCR; TCRdb's copy has only in-frame clones and lacks some. The sample has roughly 2.2 million clones; 80% to 95% are singletons. From CD4+ cells came CD45RA+ naive and CD45RA-negative memory subsets. The sequencing sample was made of naive CD4+ T cells from PBMCs. Described subset: CD45RA+ positively selected. The clonotype comes from a man aged 18 to 29 in good health. Some clones in this sample may be carry-over from other donors' samples.

The CDR3 sequence: CASSFQGYGYTF. Written as DNA, the CDR3 is TGCGCCAGCAGCTTCCAGGGCTATGGCTACACCTTC. J is TRBJ1-2 and V is TRBV5-1; TRBD1 might be the D (5 bases). CDR3 size: 12 residues. Trimming left V 2 bases short and J 4 bases short, with 6 bases between. The germline V gene has CDR1 SGHRS and CDR2 YFSETQ. The variable domain in full, completed from reference TRBV5-1 and TRBJ1-2, reads KAGVTQTPRYLIKTRGQQVTLSCSPISGHRSVSWYQQTPGQGLQFLFEYFSETQRNKGNFPGRFSGRQFSNSRSEMNVSTLELGDSALYLCASSFQGYGYTFGSGTRLTVV.